The 30 T cell receptor beta chains below were found in one sample sequenced in a study of blood T cell repertoires in COVID-19. The protocol was immunoSEQ multiplex PCR, while the TCRdb copy is restricted to in-frame clones and leaves out a portion. Altogether roughly 230,000 clones are present, more than 75% being singletons, with the ten largest covering about 1%. Material: peripheral blood. The receptor source for this set is a middle-aged man with acute or convalescent COVID-19.

The rearrangement uses TRBV27 and TRBJ1-1; no definite D call. The V and J ends lost 8 bases and 2 bases respectively, with 15 bases between them. CDR3 length: 14 amino acids. The germline gives CDR1 MNHEY, CDR2 SMNVEV (reference sequence). CDR3 DNA: TGTGCCAGCTCCCTCTCCGGTTCTAACACTGAAGCTTTCTTT. The encoded protein is CASSLSGSNTEAFF.

The rearrangement links TRBV6-6 to TRBJ2-7; D gene unclear. The germline V gene encodes CDR1 MNHNY and CDR2 SVGAGI (reference sequence). The CDR3 is 13 amino acids. V lost 7 bases and J 0 bases, leaving 10 bases between the germline ends. The CDR3: CASTPGSSYEQYF. DNA for the CDR3: TGTGCCAGCACCCCAGGCAGCTCCTACGAGCAGTACTTC.

This sequence joins TRBV2 and TRBJ1-2, with TRBD1 identical over 7 bases. V was pared by 6 bases and J by 4 bases, with 8 bases of the junction left unmatched. Per the germline V gene, CDR1 is SNHLY and CDR2 is FYNNEI. The CDR3 sequence is 14 residues long. CDR3: CASSIGTDLYGYTF. In DNA, the CDR3 is TGTGCCAGCAGCATCGGGACAGACCTCTATGGCTACACCTTC.

The chain is built from TRBV11-2 and TRBJ2-3; 8 bases agree with TRBD1. Per the germline V gene, CDR1 is SGHAT and CDR2 is FQNNGV. V lost 4 bases, J lost 8 bases, and 14 bases stayed unmatched. This CDR3 spans 16 amino acids. The CDR3 reads CASSSAGTGPRVTQYF. CDR3 nucleotides: TGTGCCAGCAGCTCCGCCGGGACAGGCCCCCGAGTTACGCAGTATTTT. The variable domain in full, with the rest retrieved from reference TRBV11-2 and TRBJ2-3, is EAGVAQSPRYKIIEKRQSVAFWCNPISGHATLYWYQQILGQGPKLLIQFQNNGVVDDSQLPKDRFSAERLKGVDSTLKIQPAKLEDSAVYLCASSSAGTGPRVTQYFGPGTRLTVL.

This rearrangement joins TRBV4-3 to TRBJ1-6; 9 bases match TRBD1. CDR1 and CDR2 (germline): LGHNA, YSLEER. V was pared by 5 bases and J by 7 bases, with 6 bases of the junction left unmatched. The CDR3 totals 15 residues. In DNA form, the CDR3 reads TGCGCCAGCAGCGCGGGGACAGGGAACAATTCACCCCTCCACTTT. This translates into CASSAGTGNNSPLHF.

The rearrangement joins TRBV6-1 to TRBJ2-4, with TRBD2 matching 13 bases. The CDR3 contains 17 residues. Germline V gene data show CDR1 as MNHNS and CDR2 as SASEGT. J was trimmed by 3 bases and V by 4 bases; bases with no gene match: 6. The CDR3 coding sequence is TGTGCCAGCAGTGCCATACTAGCGGGGGGGTACAAAAACATTCAGTACTTC. This codes for CASSAILAGGYKNIQYF.

The V call is TRBV5-4, the J call TRBJ2-5; D may be TRBD1 (6 bases). Trimming removed 1 base from V and 5 bases from J, with 15 bases in between. The CDR3 sequence is 15 residues long. CDR1 is SGHNT, CDR2 YYREEE, per germline (reference sequence). In nucleotides, the CDR3 is TGTGCCAGCAGCTTGCCTGGGTCGCAGGGGGAGACCCAGTACTTC. Its protein product is CASSLPGSQGETQYF.

The CDR3 DNA reads TGTGCCAGCAGTTTTCGGGGATTTGTCTATGGCTACACCTTC. As protein: CASSFRGFVYGYTF. The gene calls are TRBV28 and TRBJ1-2; no reliable D call. The CDR3 extends over 14 amino acids. V lost 3 bases to trimming and J lost 4 bases, with 12 bases between them. Germline loops: CDR1 MDHEN, CDR2 SYDVKM.

The chain couples TRBV3-1 (or the pseudogene TRBV3-2) to TRBJ2-1; 10 nucleotides line up with TRBD2. This CDR3 contains 15 residues. Unmatched junction bases numbered 7, after V lost 4 bases and J lost 7 bases. Germline CDR1 and CDR2: LGHDT and YNNKEL (reference sequence). CDR3 amino acids: CASSPLAGNANEQFF. DNA of the CDR3: TGTGCCAGCAGCCCACTAGCGGGGAACGCTAATGAGCAGTTCTTC.

The chain recombines TRBV19 with TRBJ2-3; D may be TRBD2 (5 bases). This CDR3 comprises 14 residues. V lost 5 bases to trimming and J lost 2 bases, with 11 bases between them. CDR1 and CDR2 from the germline V gene are LNHDA and SQIVND (reference sequence). The chain's CDR3 is CASSQGGFTDTQYF. The CDR3 bases are TGTGCCAGTAGTCAAGGCGGGTTCACAGATACGCAGTATTTT.

The chain couples TRBV5-4 to TRBJ2-5; 13 bases fit TRBD2. This CDR3 has 15 residues. CDR1 is SGHNT, CDR2 YYREEE, per germline (reference sequence). The V and J ends lost 3 bases and 5 bases, in that order; junction bases with no gene match: 4. CDR3 nucleotides: TGTGCCAGCAGCTCCGGACTAGCGGGGGTTGAGACCCAGTACTTC. Protein product: CASSSGLAGVETQYF.

The chain joins TRBV5-6 to TRBJ2-1, with 9 nucleotides matching TRBD1. This CDR3 has 13 amino acids. The V gene end was trimmed by 4 bases and the J gene end by 15 bases; junction bases not matched to a gene: 11. Per germline, CDR1 SGHDT and CDR2 YYEEEE. The CDR3 spells CASSRDRDTLRFF. Written as DNA, the CDR3 is TGTGCCAGCAGCAGGGACAGGGACACCTTGCGGTTCTTC.

The chain has TRBV4-1 and TRBJ2-7; D gene uncertain. V lost 4 bases and J 3 bases, leaving 22 bases between the germline ends. This CDR3 spans 17 amino acids. Germline V gives CDR1 MGHRA, CDR2 YSYEKL. The CDR3 here is CASSPTPTLIGYYEQYF. The CDR3 nucleotides read TGCGCCAGCAGCCCCACCCCCACTTTAATCGGGTACTACGAGCAGTACTTC.

This clone occurred a few times. Within the sample, other DNA sequences also encode this same CDR3. V usage is TRBV7-2 and J usage is TRBJ1-1; D remains unclear. The V gene's germline CDR1 is SGHTA and CDR2 FQGNSA. The CDR3 totals 14 residues. Trimming stripped 1 base from V and 0 bases from J, with 6 bases between. The CDR3 is CASSLGAMNTEAFF. The CDR3 DNA reads as TGTGCCAGCAGCTTAGGCGCCATGAACACTGAAGCTTTCTTT.

The J gene is TRBJ1-1, the V gene TRBV28, with D possibly TRBD1 on 5 matching bases. Germline V gene lookup returns CDR1 MDHEN and CDR2 SYDVKM. This CDR3 has 14 residues. The V end lost 4 bases, the J end lost 3 bases, and 12 bases lay between the germline ends. Written as DNA, the CDR3 is TGTGCCAGCAGTTCAGGGCCCCGAGACACTGAAGCTTTCTTT. This sequence encodes CASSSGPRDTEAFF.

This clone was observed a single time. The rearrangement links TRBV10-2 to TRBJ1-2; 9 bases align to TRBD1. The CDR3 spans 14 residues. From germline, CDR1 is WSHSY and CDR2 SAAADI. V gave up 7 bases and J gave up 12 bases; unmatched junction bases: 15. CDR3 DNA: TGCGCCAGCAAGATCACAGGGGGCGCATTAATCGACACCTTC. As protein: CASKITGGALIDTF.

The rearrangement joins TRBV9 to TRBJ2-1; a possible D gene is TRBD1 (6 bases). This CDR3 contains 15 residues. Germline CDR1 reads SGDLS; CDR2 reads YYNGEE. The V gene lost 4 bases and the J gene lost 4 bases, with 15 bases spanning the gap. The CDR3 spells CASSPMGALYNEQFF. CDR3 in DNA: TGTGCCAGCAGCCCGATGGGGGCCCTTTACAATGAGCAGTTCTTC.

This clone was recorded a few times. J is TRBJ1-1 and V is TRBV11-3, with 7 bases matching TRBD1. Germline CDR1 is SGHNT and CDR2 is YENEEA. V lost 6 bases, J lost 0 bases, and 7 bases stayed unmatched. There are 15 residues in the CDR3. The CDR3 DNA follows: TGTGCCAGCAGTGCCGGGACAGCCATGAACACTGAAGCTTTCTTT. Its protein is CASSAGTAMNTEAFF. The full variable domain, rest sourced from reference TRBV11-3 and TRBJ1-1, is EAGVVQSPRYKIIEKKQPVAFWCNPISGHNTLYWYLQNLGQGPELLIRYENEEAVDDSQLPKDRFSAERLKGVDSTLKIQPAELGDSAVYLCASSAGTAMNTEAFFGQGTRLTVV.

J is TRBJ1-6 and V is TRBV7-9; the D gene is possibly TRBD1 (6 bases). The CDR3 loop spans 15 amino acids. The V gene's germline CDR1 is SEHNR and CDR2 FQNEAQ (reference sequence). The V and J ends lost 5 bases and 10 bases respectively, with 18 bases between them. DNA of the CDR3: TGTGCCAGCAGCCCGGACAGCCCCTTGGGGTCACCCCTCCACTTT. It translates to CASSPDSPLGSPLHF.

V gene TRBV5-1 combines with J gene TRBJ2-7; D is possibly TRBD2 (6 bases). Germline lookup yields CDR1 SGHRS and CDR2 YFSETQ. Trimming pared 4 bases from V and 7 bases from J, leaving 18 bases between. The CDR3 loop spans 14 amino acids. This CDR3 reads CASSLTDNRGEQYF. The CDR3 coding sequence is TGCGCCAGCAGCCTTACGGATAACCGGGGGGAGCAGTACTTC.

The chain employs TRBV2 and TRBJ1-2; TRBD1 matches 8 bases. This CDR3 is built from 15 residues. Germline V gives CDR1 SNHLY, CDR2 FYNNEI. V was clipped by 7 bases and J by 7 bases; unmatched bases: 14. In DNA, the CDR3 is TGTGCCAGCACCACGCAGGGGGCGGTAGTTTTTGGCTACACCTTC. As protein: CASTTQGAVVFGYTF.

This clone was recorded only once. The V gene is TRBV6-1, the J gene TRBJ2-1; 8 positions match TRBD2. The germline CDR1 and CDR2 sequences are MNHNS and SASEGT. V gave up 2 bases and J gave up 8 bases; unmatched junction bases: 14. The CDR3 sequence is 17 residues long. For the CDR3, the DNA is TGTGCCAGCAGTGAACGAGTGGGACTAGGACCGTACGATGAGCAGTTCTTC. Its translation is CASSERVGLGPYDEQFF.

J is TRBJ1-1 and V is TRBV3-1 (or the pseudogene TRBV3-2); a weak D match, TRBD1 (6 bases). Trimming left V 4 bases short and J 0 bases short, with 15 bases between. Germline V gene data show CDR1 as LGHDT and CDR2 as YNNKEL (reference sequence). This CDR3 has 16 residues. The CDR3 coding sequence is TGTGCCAGCAGCCCGGGGGGGCCGCGCATGAACACTGAAGCTTTCTTT. This gives the protein CASSPGGPRMNTEAFF.

The chain uses TRBV15 and TRBJ1-1; possibly TRBD1 for D (5 bases). The germline CDR1 and CDR2 sequences are LNHNV and YYDKDF (reference sequence). Trimming cost V 6 bases and J 8 bases, with 19 bases left between them. The CDR3 runs 14 residues. CDR3 DNA sequence: TGTGCCACCAGACGTGACAGCGAGCCGCGAGAAGCTTTCTTT. This sequence encodes CATRRDSEPREAFF.

The V gene is TRBV2, the J gene TRBJ2-5; D unresolved. Trimming took 1 base from V and 2 from J, leaving 8 bases between them. The CDR3 length is 14 residues. In germline, CDR1 is SNHLY, CDR2 FYNNEI. In nucleotides, the CDR3 is TGTGCCAGCAGTGAAGAGTGGCTGCAAGAGACCCAGTACTTC. Encoded protein: CASSEEWLQETQYF.

The gene calls are TRBV3-1 (or the pseudogene TRBV3-2) and TRBJ2-1; D possibly corresponds to TRBD2 (6 bases). There are 17 residues in the CDR3. The V end lost 2 bases, the J end lost 2 bases, and 16 bases lay between the germline ends. CDR1 LGHDT and CDR2 YNNKEL come from the germline V gene (reference sequence). The CDR3 loop reads CASSQTSGLSPYNEQFF. The CDR3 DNA reads as TGTGCCAGCAGCCAAACGAGCGGGCTGAGCCCCTACAATGAGCAGTTCTTC.

This rearrangement joins TRBV11-3 to TRBJ1-1; D might be TRBD1 (5 bases). Trimming removed 3 bases from V and 11 bases from J, with 13 bases in between. The CDR3 has 12 amino acids. Germline CDR1 reads SGHNT; CDR2 reads YENEEA. The CDR3 spells CASSFSGDKAFF. DNA for the CDR3: TGTGCCAGCAGCTTTTCGGGGGATAAGGCTTTCTTT. Full variable domain (rest looked up from reference TRBV11-3 and TRBJ1-1): EAGVVQSPRYKIIEKKQPVAFWCNPISGHNTLYWYLQNLGQGPELLIRYENEEAVDDSQLPKDRFSAERLKGVDSTLKIQPAELGDSAVYLCASSFSGDKAFFGQGTRLTVV.

V and J are TRBV5-1 and TRBJ1-4; D gene uncertain. V lost 0 bases and J lost 4, with 10 bases in between. The CDR3 runs 15 residues. CDR1 is SGHRS, CDR2 YFSETQ, per germline. CDR3 residues: CASSLVLGGNEKLFF. As DNA, the CDR3 is TGCGCCAGCAGCTTGGTTCTGGGAGGTAATGAAAAACTGTTTTTT. Looking up the rest from reference TRBV5-1 and TRBJ1-4 gives the full variable domain: KAGVTQTPRYLIKTRGQQVTLSCSPISGHRSVSWYQQTPGQGLQFLFEYFSETQRNKGNFPGRFSGRQFSNSRSEMNVSTLELGDSALYLCASSLVLGGNEKLFFGSGTQLSVL.

The chain uses TRBV2 and TRBJ1-4; 7 nucleotides align to TRBD1. Germline-derived CDR1 and CDR2 are SNHLY and FYNNEI. CDR3 size: 16 residues. J gave up 0 bases and V 8 bases, and 9 bases lay outside the gene matches. CDR3 protein: CASAEDRSSTNEKLFF. In nucleotides, the CDR3 is TGTGCCAGCGCTGAGGACAGGAGCTCAACTAATGAAAAACTGTTTTTT.

V gene TRBV18 combines with J gene TRBJ2-2; tentatively, D is TRBD2 (5 bases). Trimming took 3 bases from V and 0 from J, leaving 11 bases between them. Germline V lookup: CDR1 KGHSH, CDR2 LQKENI. The CDR3 length is 16 residues. The CDR3: CASSPDYRSNTGELFF. In DNA form, the CDR3 reads TGTGCCAGCTCACCTGACTACAGATCGAACACCGGGGAGCTGTTTTTT.